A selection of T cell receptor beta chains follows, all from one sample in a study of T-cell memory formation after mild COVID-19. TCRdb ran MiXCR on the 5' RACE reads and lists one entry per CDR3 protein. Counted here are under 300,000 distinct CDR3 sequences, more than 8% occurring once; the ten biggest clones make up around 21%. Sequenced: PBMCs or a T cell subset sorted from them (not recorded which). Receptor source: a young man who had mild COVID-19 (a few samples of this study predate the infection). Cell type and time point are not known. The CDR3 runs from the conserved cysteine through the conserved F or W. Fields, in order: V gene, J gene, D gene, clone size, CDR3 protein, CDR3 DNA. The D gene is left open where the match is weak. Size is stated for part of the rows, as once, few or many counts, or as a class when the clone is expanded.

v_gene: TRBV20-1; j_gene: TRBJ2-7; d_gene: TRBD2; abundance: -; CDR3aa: CSASRGGWSEQYF; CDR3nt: TGCAGCGCTAGCCGCGGGGGGTGGAGCGAGCAGTACTTC
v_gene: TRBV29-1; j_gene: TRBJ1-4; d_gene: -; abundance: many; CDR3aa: CSGQSRVSEKLFF; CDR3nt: TGCAGCGGCCAGTCCCGTGTATCCGAAAAACTGTTTTTT
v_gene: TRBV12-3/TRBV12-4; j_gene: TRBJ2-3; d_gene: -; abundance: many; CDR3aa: CASSPRPFTDTQYF; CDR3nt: TGTGCCAGCAGTCCGCGACCATTCACAGATACGCAGTATTTT
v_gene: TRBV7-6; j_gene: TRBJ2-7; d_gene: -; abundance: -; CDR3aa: CASSLVQGTQYEQYF; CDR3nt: TGTGCCAGCAGCTTAGTCCAGGGAACACAGTACGAGCAGTACTTC
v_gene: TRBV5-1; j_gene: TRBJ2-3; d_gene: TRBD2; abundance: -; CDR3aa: CASSFGTTTDTQYF; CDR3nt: TGCGCCAGCAGCTTCGGGACTACCACAGATACGCAGTATTTT
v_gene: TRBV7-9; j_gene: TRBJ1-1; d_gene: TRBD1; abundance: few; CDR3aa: CASSPRDRANTEAFF; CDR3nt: TGTGCCAGCAGCCCACGGGACAGGGCTAACACTGAAGCTTTCTTT
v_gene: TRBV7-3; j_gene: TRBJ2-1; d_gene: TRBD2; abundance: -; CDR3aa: CASSPLSGGTYNEQFF; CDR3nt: TGTGCCAGCAGCCCCCTTAGCGGGGGGACCTACAATGAGCAGTTCTTC
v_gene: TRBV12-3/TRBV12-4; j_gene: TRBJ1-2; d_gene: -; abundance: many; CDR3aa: CASTHTGYGYTF; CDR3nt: TGTGCCAGCACCCACACGGGGTATGGCTACACCTTC
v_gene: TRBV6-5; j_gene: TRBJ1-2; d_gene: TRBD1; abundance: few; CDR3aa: CASSWTGENSGYTF; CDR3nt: TGTGCCAGCAGTTGGACAGGGGAGAATAGTGGCTACACCTTC
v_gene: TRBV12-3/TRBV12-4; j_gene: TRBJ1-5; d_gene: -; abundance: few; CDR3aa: CASSFDRLQPQHF; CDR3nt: TGTGCCAGCAGTTTTGACAGGCTCCAGCCCCAGCATTTT
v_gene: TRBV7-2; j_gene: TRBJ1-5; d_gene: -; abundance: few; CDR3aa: CASSFTGPSNQPQHF; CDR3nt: TGTGCCAGCAGCTTCACAGGGCCGAGCAATCAGCCCCAGCATTTT
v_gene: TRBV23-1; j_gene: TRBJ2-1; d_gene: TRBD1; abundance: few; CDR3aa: CASSQPTDRGRHEQFF; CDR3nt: TGCGCCAGCAGTCAACCTACGGACAGGGGAAGGCATGAGCAGTTCTTC
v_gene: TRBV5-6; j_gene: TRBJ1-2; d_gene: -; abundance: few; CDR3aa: CASSLDPSRAYGYTF; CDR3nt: TGTGCCAGCAGCTTGGACCCCAGCCGAGCCTATGGCTACACCTTC
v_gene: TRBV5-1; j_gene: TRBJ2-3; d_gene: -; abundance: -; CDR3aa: CASSSTTSSTDTQYF; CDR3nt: TGCGCCAGCAGCTCCACTACTAGCTCAACAGATACGCAGTATTTT
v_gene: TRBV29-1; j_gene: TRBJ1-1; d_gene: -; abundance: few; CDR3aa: CSVDLDRLNTEAFF; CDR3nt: TGCAGCGTTGACCTGGACAGACTGAACACTGAAGCTTTCTTT
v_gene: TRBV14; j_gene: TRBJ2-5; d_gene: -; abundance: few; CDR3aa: CASSGSAKTQYF; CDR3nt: TGTGCCAGCAGTGGTAGTGCAAAGACCCAGTACTTC
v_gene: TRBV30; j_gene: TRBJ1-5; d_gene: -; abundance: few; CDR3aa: CAWTVAGNQPQHF; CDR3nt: TGTGCCTGGACGGTGGCGGGCAATCAGCCCCAGCATTTT
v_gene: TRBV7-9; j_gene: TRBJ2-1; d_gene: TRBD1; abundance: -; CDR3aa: CASSLWTGQGNEQFF; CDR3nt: TGTGCCAGCAGTTTATGGACGGGACAGGGCAATGAGCAGTTCTTC
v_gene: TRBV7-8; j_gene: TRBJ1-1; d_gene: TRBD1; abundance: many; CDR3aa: CASSSDRDTEAFF; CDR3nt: TGTGCCAGCAGCTCAGACAGGGACACTGAAGCTTTCTTT
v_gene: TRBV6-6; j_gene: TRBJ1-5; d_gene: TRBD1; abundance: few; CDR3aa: CASSRPPGTGGRQPQHF; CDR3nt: TGTGCCAGCAGTCGACCCCCCGGGACAGGGGGTCGGCAGCCCCAGCATTTT
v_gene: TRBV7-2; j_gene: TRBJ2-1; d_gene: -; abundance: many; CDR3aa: CASSFGGGAKIF; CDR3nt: -
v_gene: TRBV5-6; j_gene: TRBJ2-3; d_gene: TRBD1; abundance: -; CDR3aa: CASRGTGRASDTQYF; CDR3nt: TGTGCCAGCAGGGGGACAGGACGCGCTTCAGATACGCAGTATTTT
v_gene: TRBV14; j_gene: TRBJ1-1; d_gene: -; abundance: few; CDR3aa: CASSQGLIHGSF; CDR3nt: TGTGCCAGCAGCCAAGGCCTGATTCACGGATCGTTT
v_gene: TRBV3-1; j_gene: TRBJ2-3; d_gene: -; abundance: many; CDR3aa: CASSQDFTDTQYF; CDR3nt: TGTGCCAGCAGCCAAGATTTTACAGATACGCAGTATTTT
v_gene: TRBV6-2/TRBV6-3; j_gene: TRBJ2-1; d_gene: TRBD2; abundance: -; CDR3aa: CASETSGMGEQFF; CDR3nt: TGTGCCAGCGAGACTAGCGGGATGGGTGAGCAGTTCTTC
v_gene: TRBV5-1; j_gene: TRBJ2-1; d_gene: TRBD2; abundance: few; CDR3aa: CASSPWGGNNEQFF; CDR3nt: TGCGCCAGTAGCCCTTGGGGGGGGAACAATGAGCAGTTCTTC
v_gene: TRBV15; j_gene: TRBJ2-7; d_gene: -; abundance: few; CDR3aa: CATSGGPLDEQYF; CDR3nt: TGTGCCACCAGCGGAGGGCCATTAGACGAGCAGTACTTC
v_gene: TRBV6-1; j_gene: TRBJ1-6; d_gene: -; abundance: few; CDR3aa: CASTRHDSPLHF; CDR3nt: TGTGCCAGCACAAGGCACGATTCACCCCTCCACTTT
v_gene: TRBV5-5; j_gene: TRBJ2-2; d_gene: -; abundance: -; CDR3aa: CASSRLPSRDTGELFF; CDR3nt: TGTGCCAGCAGCCGATTGCCGAGTAGGGACACCGGGGAGCTGTTTTTT
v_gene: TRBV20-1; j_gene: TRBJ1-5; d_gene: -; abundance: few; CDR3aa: CSAINQGQYQPQHF; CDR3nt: TGCAGTGCTATTAACCAAGGACAGTATCAGCCCCAGCATTTT
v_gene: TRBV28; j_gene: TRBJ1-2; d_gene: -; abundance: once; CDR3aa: CASSFPAGRYGYTF; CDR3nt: TGTGCCAGCAGTTTCCCCGCGGGCCGCTATGGCTACACCTTC
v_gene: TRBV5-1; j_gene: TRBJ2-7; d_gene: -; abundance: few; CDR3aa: CASSPPGVRLEQYF; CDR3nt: TGCGCCAGCAGCCCCCCCGGGGTCCGCCTCGAGCAGTACTTC
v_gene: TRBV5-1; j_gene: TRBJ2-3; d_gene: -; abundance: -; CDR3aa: CASSFSGRGADTQYF; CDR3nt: TGCGCCAGCAGCTTCTCTGGCAGGGGCGCAGATACGCAGTATTTT
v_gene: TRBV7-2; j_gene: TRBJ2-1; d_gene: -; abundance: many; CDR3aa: CASSLASYEQFF; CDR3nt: TGTGCCAGCAGCTTAGCTTCGTATGAGCAGTTCTTC
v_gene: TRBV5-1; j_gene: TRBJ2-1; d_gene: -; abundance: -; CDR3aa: CASSALGVYNEQFF; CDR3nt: TGCGCCAGCAGCGCCCTAGGGGTATACAATGAGCAGTTCTTC
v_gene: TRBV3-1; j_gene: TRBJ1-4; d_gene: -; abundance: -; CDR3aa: CASSPNQGLGEKLFF; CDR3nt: TGTGCCAGCAGCCCTAATCAGGGGCTAGGTGAAAAACTGTTTTTT
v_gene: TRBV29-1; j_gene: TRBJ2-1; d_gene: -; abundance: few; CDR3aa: CSHWGTKGNEQFF; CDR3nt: TGCAGTCATTGGGGGACCAAAGGCAATGAGCAGTTCTTC
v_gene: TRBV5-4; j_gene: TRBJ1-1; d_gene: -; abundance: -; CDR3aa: CASSLVGPGTEAFF; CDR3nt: TGTGCCAGCAGCTTGGTGGGACCGGGGACTGAAGCTTTCTTT
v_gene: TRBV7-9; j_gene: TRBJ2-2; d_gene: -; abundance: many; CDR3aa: CGHSPRGTGLNTGELFF; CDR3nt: TGTGGCCACAGCCCGCGGGGTACGGGACTGAACACCGGGGAGCTGTTTTTT
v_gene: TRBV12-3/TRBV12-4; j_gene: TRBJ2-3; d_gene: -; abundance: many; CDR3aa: CASSSVISGFTDTQYF; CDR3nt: TGTGCCAGCAGTTCCGTTATCAGCGGGTTCACAGATACGCAGTATTTT
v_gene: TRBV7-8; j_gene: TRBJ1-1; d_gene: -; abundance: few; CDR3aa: CASSLSVGNTEAFF; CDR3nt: TGTGCCAGCAGCTTATCAGTCGGCAACACTGAAGCTTTCTTT
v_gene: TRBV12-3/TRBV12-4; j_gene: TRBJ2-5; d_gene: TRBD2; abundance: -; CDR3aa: CASSLTSGGLQETQYF; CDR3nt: TGTGCCAGCAGTTTAACTAGCGGGGGGCTCCAAGAGACCCAGTACTTC
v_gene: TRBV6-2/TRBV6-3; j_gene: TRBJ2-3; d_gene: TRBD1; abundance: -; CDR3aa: CASRKDRGREDTQYF; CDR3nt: TGTGCCAGCAGGAAGGACAGGGGGCGGGAGGATACGCAGTATTTT
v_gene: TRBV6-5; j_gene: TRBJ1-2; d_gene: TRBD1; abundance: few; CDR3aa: CASSYTGQGYGYTF; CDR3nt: TGTGCCAGCAGTTACACGGGACAGGGATATGGCTACACCTTC
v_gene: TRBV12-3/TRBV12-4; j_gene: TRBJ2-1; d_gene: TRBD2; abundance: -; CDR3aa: CASRGRLAGHEQFF; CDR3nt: TGTGCCAGCAGGGGAAGACTAGCGGGGCATGAGCAGTTCTTC
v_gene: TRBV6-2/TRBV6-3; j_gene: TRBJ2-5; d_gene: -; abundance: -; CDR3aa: CASSPVGQETQYF; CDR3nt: TGTGCCAGCAGTCCCGTGGGGCAAGAGACCCAGTACTTC
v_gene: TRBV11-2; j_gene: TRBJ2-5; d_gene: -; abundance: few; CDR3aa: CASSRQAQETQYF; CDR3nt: TGTGCCAGCAGCCGACAGGCGCAAGAGACCCAGTACTTC
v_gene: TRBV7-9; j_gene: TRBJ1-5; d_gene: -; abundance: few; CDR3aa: CASSPRTQLSNQPQHF; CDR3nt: TGTGCCAGCAGCCCGCGGACGCAGTTAAGCAATCAGCCCCAGCATTTT
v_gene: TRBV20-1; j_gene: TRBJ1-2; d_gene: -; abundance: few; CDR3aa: CSAHIRLGNYGYTF; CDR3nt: TGCAGTGCTCACATTCGTCTGGGAAACTATGGCTACACCTTC
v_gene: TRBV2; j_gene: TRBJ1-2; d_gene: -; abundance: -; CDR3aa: CASPLGEGLRNYGYTF; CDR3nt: TGTGCCAGCCCTCTGGGAGAGGGGCTTCGTAACTATGGCTACACCTTC
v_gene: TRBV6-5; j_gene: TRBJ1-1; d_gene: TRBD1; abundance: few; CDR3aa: CASRRLQGMNTEAFF; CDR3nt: TGTGCCAGCAGGCGCCTACAGGGGATGAACACTGAAGCTTTCTTT
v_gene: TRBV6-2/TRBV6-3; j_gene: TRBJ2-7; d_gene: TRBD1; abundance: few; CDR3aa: CASSLGQHYEQYF; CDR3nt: TGTGCCAGCAGCCTGGGACAGCACTACGAGCAGTACTTC